This T cell receptor (beta chain) came from a study of cytomegalovirus exposure and HLA in healthy donors. Unrecorded immune exposure was likely among donors, who were nominally healthy when sampled. A remark on this clone: Its antigen is undetermined.

Primers for the PCR totalled 60 Vbeta and 13 Jbeta. The data were produced by immunoSEQ multiplex PCR, yet TCRdb's version contains in-frame clones alone and is incomplete. The table lists about 190,000 clones, just under 80% of them singletons. General study points: Listed as cytomegalovirus-associated were 150 or so TCR beta chains. Compared with the roughly 730-donor mean, an Asian-associated ancestry cluster reportedly had fewer N-insertions, according to a later analysis.

The sequenced sample was PBMCs. This sequence was found in a woman aged 25 to 39 in good health and CMV-seropositive.

The CDR3 DNA reads as TGTGCCAGCAGCGGGGGCGAGCTTCAGTTCAGCTCTGGGGCCAACGTCCTGACTTTC. It translates to CASSGGELQFSSGANVLTF. This rearrangement joins TRBV5-6 to TRBJ2-6; weak D call: TRBD1 (6 bases). The CDR3 is 19 amino acids. Per the germline V gene, CDR1 is SGHDT and CDR2 is YYEEEE. Trimming removed 4 bases from V and 0 bases from J, with 20 bases in between.